This T cell receptor beta chain was observed in a study of radiotherapy plus CTLA-4 blockade in lung cancer. Study summary: Objective responses were observed in 15% to 20% of patients, and disease control was achieved by around 31%. Findings of the study overall: Radiotherapy was combined with ipilimumab, and tumor-derived TCR clones then expanded in blood.

Concerning this clone itself: The antigen remains undetermined.

Sequenced by immunoSEQ multiplex PCR; TCRdb stores in-frame clones only, minus some. This sample has about 29,000 clones; 80% to 90% occur once, and the top ten carry under 30%. People whose metastatic non-small-cell lung cancer was chemo-refractory got focal radiation along with CTLA-4 blockade by ipilimumab. The CDR3 has 16 residues. V lost 2 bases to trimming and J lost 0 bases, with 14 bases between them. The germline V gene encodes CDR1 KGHSH and CDR2 LQKENI. This sequence was found in a human donor with non-small cell lung cancer that progressed on radiotherapy plus ipilimumab. The V and J genes are TRBV18 and TRBJ2-7; a possible D gene is TRBD2 (5 bases). The starting material was peripheral blood, obtained from a patient treated with radiotherapy plus ipilimumab. The CDR3 loop is CASSPAGPSDSYEQYF. The CDR3 DNA is TGTGCCAGCTCACCAGCGGGCCCGTCGGACTCCTACGAGCAGTACTTC.